The T cell receptor (beta chain) under discussion was sequenced for a study of cytotoxic CD8 clonotypes in ibrutinib-treated CLL. V lost 8 bases, J lost 3 bases, and 9 bases lay in between. The CDR3 is 12 amino acids. Germline values: CDR1 LNHDA, CDR2 SQIVND (reference sequence). Cryopreserved PBMCs supplied about 2 micrograms of genomic DNA for TCR beta libraries. TCRdb keeps only in-frame clones here, not all; method: immunoSEQ multiplex PCR. The repertoire holds some 140,000 clones, with around 93% as singletons. About this clone: Its cognate antigen is unknown.

Points from the study as a whole: The times at which samples were taken varied between sustained-remission and progressing patients.

The sample here was PBMCs, taken after 12 months of ibrutinib treatment. The chain uses TRBV19 and TRBJ2-3; D call uncertain. The TCR comes from a human donor with chronic lymphocytic leukemia. CDR3 region: CASHGATDTQYF. The CDR3 region has the DNA TGTGCCAGTCATGGCGCTACAGATACGCAGTATTTT.